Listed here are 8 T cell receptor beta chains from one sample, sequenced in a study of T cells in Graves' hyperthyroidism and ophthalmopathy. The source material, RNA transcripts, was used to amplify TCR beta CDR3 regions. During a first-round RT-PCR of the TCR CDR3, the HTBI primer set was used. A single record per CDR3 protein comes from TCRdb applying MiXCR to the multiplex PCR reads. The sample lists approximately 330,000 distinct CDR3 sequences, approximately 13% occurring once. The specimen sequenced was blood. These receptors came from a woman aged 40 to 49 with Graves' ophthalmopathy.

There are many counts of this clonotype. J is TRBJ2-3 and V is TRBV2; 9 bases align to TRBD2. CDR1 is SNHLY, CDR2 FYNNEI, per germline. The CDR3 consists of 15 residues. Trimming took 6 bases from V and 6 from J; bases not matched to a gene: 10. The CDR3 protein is CASRRLAGVGDTQYF. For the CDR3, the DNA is TGTGCCAGCAGACGCTTAGCGGGAGTGGGGGATACGCAGTATTTT. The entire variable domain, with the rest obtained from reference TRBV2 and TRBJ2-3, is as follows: EPEVTQTPSHQVTQMGQEVILRCVPISNHLYFYWYRQILGQKVEFLVSFYNNEISEKSEIFDDQFSVERPDGSNFTLKIRSTKLEDSAMYFCASRRLAGVGDTQYFGPGTRLTVL.

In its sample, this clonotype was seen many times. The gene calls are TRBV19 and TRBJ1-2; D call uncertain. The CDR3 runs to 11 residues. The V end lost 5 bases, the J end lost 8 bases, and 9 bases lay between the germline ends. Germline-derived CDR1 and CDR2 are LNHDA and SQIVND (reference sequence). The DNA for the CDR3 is TGTGCCAGTAGTTTGCGTGCCGGCTACACCTTC. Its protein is CASSLRAGYTF.

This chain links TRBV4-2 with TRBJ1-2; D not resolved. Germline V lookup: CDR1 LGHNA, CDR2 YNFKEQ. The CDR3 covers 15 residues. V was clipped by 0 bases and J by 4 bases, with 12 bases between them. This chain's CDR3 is CASSQDAQRSYGYTF. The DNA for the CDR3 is TGTGCCAGCAGCCAAGATGCACAGAGGAGCTATGGCTACACCTTC.

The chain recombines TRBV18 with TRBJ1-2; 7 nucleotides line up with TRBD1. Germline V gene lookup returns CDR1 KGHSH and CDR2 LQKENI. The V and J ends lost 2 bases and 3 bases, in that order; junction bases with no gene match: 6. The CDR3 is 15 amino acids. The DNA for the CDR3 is TGTGCCAGCTCACCATCTCGACAGGGTGACTATGGCTACACCTTC. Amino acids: CASSPSRQGDYGYTF. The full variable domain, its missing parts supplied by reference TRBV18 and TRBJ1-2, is NAGVMQNPRHLVRRRGQEARLRCSPMKGHSHVYWYRQLPEEGLKFMVYLQKENIIDESGMPKERFSAEFPKEGPSILRIQQVVRGDSAAYFCASSPSRQGDYGYTFGSGTRLTVV.

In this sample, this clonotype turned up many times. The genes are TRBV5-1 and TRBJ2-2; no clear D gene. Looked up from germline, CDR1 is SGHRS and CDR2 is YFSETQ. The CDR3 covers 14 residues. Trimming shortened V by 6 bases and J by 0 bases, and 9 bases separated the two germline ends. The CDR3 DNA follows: TGCGCCAGCACCACCACCCCGAACACCGGGGAGCTGTTTTTT. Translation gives CASTTTPNTGELFF. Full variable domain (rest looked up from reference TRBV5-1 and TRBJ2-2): KAGVTQTPRYLIKTRGQQVTLSCSPISGHRSVSWYQQTPGQGLQFLFEYFSETQRNKGNFPGRFSGRQFSNSRSEMNVSTLELGDSALYLCASTTTPNTGELFFGEGSRLTVL.

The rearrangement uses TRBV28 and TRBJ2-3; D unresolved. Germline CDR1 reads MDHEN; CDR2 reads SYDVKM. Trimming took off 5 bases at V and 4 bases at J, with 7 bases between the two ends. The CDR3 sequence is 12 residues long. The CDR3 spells CASSDLADTQYF. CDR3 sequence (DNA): TGTGCCAGCAGTGATCTGGCAGATACGCAGTATTTT. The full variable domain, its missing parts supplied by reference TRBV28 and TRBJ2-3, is DVKVTQSSRYLVKRTGEKVFLECVQDMDHENMFWYRQDPGLGLRLIYFSYDVKMKEKGDIPEGYSVSREKKERFSLILESASTNQTSMYLCASSDLADTQYFGPGTRLTVL.

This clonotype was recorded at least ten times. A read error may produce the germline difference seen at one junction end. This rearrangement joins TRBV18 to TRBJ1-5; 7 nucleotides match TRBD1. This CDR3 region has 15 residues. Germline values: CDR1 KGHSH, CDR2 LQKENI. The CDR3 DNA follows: TGTGCCAGCTCTCCACAACAGGGGAGCAATCAGCCCCAGCATTTT. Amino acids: CASSPQQGSNQPQHF.

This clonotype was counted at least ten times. As DNA, the CDR3 is TGTGCCAGCAGTTTTGGGGCCATAGGCAGGGGAGACTATGGCTACACCTTC. Translation: CASSFGAIGRGDYGYTF. The chain recombines TRBV28 with TRBJ1-2; possibly TRBD1 for D (6 bases). Between the trimmed V and J ends, which lost 3 bases and 3 bases, there was a span of 20 bases. Per the germline V gene, CDR1 is MDHEN and CDR2 is SYDVKM. This CDR3 is built from 17 residues.